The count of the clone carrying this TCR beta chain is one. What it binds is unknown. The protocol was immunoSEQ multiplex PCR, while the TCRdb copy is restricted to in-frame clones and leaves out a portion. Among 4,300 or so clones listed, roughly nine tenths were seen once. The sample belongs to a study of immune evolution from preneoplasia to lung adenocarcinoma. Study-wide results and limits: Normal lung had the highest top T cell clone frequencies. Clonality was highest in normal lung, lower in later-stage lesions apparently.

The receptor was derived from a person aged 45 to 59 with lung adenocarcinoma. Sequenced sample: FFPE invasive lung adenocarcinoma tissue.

The CDR3 reads CASSIAGGSQYEQYF. CDR3 coding DNA: TGTGCCAGTAGTATAGCCGGCGGGAGTCAATACGAGCAGTACTTC. The J gene is TRBJ2-7, the V gene TRBV19; 7 bases agree with TRBD2. V shed 1 base and J 4 bases; nucleotides not matched to a gene: 7. The germline CDR1 and CDR2 sequences are LNHDA and SQIVND (reference sequence). This CDR3 has 15 residues.